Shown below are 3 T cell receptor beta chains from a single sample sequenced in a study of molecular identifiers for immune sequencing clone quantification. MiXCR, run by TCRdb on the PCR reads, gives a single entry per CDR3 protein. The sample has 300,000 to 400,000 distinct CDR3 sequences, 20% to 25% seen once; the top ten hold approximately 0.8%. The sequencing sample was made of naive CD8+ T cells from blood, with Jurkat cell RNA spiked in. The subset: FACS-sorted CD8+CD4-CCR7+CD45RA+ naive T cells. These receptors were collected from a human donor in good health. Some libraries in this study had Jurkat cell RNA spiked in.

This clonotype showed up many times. Here the CDR3 reads CASSFRTLHTGELFF. In DNA form, the CDR3 reads TGTGCCAGCAGTTTTAGGACCCTTCACACCGGGGAGCTGTTTTTT. This chain links TRBV28 with TRBJ2-2, with D unresolved. CDR1 is MDHEN and CDR2 is SYDVKM in the germline V gene. This CDR3 is built from 15 residues. Trimming took 3 bases from V and 3 from J, leaving 11 bases between them.

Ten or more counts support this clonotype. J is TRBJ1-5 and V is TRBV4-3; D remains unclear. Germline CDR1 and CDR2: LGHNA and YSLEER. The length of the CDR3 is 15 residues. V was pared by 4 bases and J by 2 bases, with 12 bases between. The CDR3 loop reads CASSPNPQGNQPQHF. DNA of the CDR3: TGCGCCAGCAGCCCAAACCCTCAGGGCAATCAGCCCCAGCATTTT.

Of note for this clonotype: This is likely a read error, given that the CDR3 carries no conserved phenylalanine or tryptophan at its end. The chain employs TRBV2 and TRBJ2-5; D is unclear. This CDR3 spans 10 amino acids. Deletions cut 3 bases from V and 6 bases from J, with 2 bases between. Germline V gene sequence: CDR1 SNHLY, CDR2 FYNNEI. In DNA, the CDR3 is TGTGCCAGCAGTGACCAGACCCAGTACCTC. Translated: CASSDQTQYL.